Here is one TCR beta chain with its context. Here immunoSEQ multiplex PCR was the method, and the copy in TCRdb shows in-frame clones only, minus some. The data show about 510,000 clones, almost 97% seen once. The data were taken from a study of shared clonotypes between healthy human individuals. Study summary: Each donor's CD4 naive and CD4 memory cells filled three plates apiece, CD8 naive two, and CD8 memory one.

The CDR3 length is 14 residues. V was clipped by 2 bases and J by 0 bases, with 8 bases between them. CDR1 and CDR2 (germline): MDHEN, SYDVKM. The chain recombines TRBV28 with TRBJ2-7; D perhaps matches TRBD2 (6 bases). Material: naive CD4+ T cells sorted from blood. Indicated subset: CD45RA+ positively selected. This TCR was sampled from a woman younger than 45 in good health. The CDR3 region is CASSLAGSSYEQYF. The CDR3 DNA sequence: TGTGCCAGCAGTTTAGCCGGGAGCTCCTACGAGCAGTACTTC.